This T cell receptor (beta chain) was obtained from a study of CD8 T cells in Susac syndrome. CDR1 and CDR2 (germline): DFQATT, SNEGSKA (reference sequence). Trimming removed 2 bases from V and 1 base from J; junction bases left unmatched: 8. The CDR3 runs 16 residues. Matching for age and sex applied to the controls, who were healthy donors. The authors negatively isolated CD8+ and CD4+ T cells and FACS-enriched TEMRA cells. Random hexamers primed reverse transcription of about 0.45 to 1 ug RNA. TCRdb fed the immunoSEQ multiplex PCR reads into MiXCR, producing one record per CDR3 protein. The sample lists about 140,000 distinct CDR3 sequences, approximately 95% seen once, with 0.25% to 0.3% in the top ten. Comments on this clonotype: What it binds is unknown.

The study's findings and limits: The relatively small number of individuals in the TCR sequencing and HLA analysis was acknowledged by the study.

This clonotype originated in a human donor in good health. Sample: CD8+ T cells from PBMCs. The chain carries TRBV20-1 and TRBJ2-5; 9 bases map to TRBD2. In nucleotides, the CDR3 is TGCAGTGCTAGAAACTTGGCGGGGGGGATCCAAGAGACCCAGTACTTC. It specifies CSARNLAGGIQETQYF.